Presented here are 15 T cell receptor beta chains from one specimen sequenced in a study of cytomegalovirus exposure and HLA in healthy donors. The PCR employed 60 Vbeta primers together with 13 Jbeta primers. The data were produced by immunoSEQ multiplex PCR, yet TCRdb's version contains in-frame clones alone and is incomplete. The top ten clones hold roughly 0.7% of a sample with fewer than 200,000 clones, 80% of them seen once. Sequenced material: PBMCs. These receptors were collected from a boy younger than 18 in good health and CMV-seronegative.

This chain links TRBV19 with TRBJ2-7; TRBD1 might be the D (8 bases). Per germline, CDR1 LNHDA and CDR2 SQIVND (reference sequence). Trimming stripped 5 bases from V and 6 bases from J, with 20 bases between. The CDR3 extends over 15 amino acids. The CDR3 nucleotides read TGTGCCAGTAGTCCTCACTGGACAGGGAGGGGCGAGCAGTACTTC. It is translated as CASSPHWTGRGEQYF.

This clone was counted a few times. The V and J genes are TRBV6-1 and TRBJ2-1; a weak D match, TRBD2 (6 bases). Per germline, CDR1 MNHNS and CDR2 SASEGT. CDR3 length: 15 amino acids. Deletions cut 1 base from V and 2 bases from J, with 9 bases between. This CDR3 is CASSEVGGTYNEQFF. Here the CDR3 DNA reads TGTGCCAGCAGTGAAGTGGGGGGTACCTACAATGAGCAGTTCTTC.

The rearrangement links TRBV5-8 to TRBJ1-6; the match to TRBD1 covers 10 bases. V lost 0 bases and J lost 5; bases outside the gene matches: 5. CDR3 size: 17 residues. In germline, CDR1 is SGHTS, CDR2 YDEGEE. The CDR3 DNA is TGTGCCAGCAGCTTGGCGTCCGGGACAGGGGATAATTCACCCCTCCACTTT. Its protein product is CASSLASGTGDNSPLHF.

The chain recombines TRBV14 with TRBJ2-2, with TRBD1 identical over 8 bases. The CDR3 has 15 amino acids. CDR1 is SGHDN and CDR2 is FVKESK in the germline V gene. V gave up 4 bases and J gave up 6 bases; unmatched junction bases: 7. Written as DNA, the CDR3 is TGTGCCAGCAGCCTCGGACAGGGTTTGGCCGGGGAGCTGTTTTTT. Its translation is CASSLGQGLAGELFF.

The sample holds a few counts of this clone. The rearrangement links TRBV7-9 to TRBJ1-2; TRBD1 aligns across 7 bases. The CDR3 loop spans 14 amino acids. V trimming: 4 bases; J trimming: 3 bases; junction bases outside the gene matches: 5. The germline gives CDR1 SEHNR, CDR2 FQNEAQ (reference sequence). The CDR3 reads CASSSTGDHYGYTF. The CDR3 region has the DNA TGTGCCAGCAGCTCCACAGGGGATCACTATGGCTACACCTTC.

A single count supports this clone. The chain is built from TRBV11-3 and TRBJ1-4, with 8 nucleotides matching TRBD1. Per germline, CDR1 SGHNT and CDR2 YENEEA. The length of the CDR3 is 16 residues. Germline trimming cut 4 bases from V and 5 bases from J; bases unmatched to any gene: 9. DNA for the CDR3: TGTGCCAGCAGCTCCCCGGGCCAGGGGGCGAATGAAAAACTGTTTTTT. Its translation is CASSSPGQGANEKLFF.

The chain is built from TRBV5-1 and TRBJ1-5; the D gene is possibly TRBD1 (5 bases). This CDR3 is 15 amino acids long. Germline-derived CDR1 and CDR2 are SGHRS and YFSETQ. Trimming took 0 bases from V and 7 from J, leaving 14 bases between them. The CDR3: CASSLGVDRRQPQHF. The DNA for the CDR3 is TGCGCCAGCAGCTTGGGGGTTGACAGACGACAGCCCCAGCATTTT.

Here the CDR3 DNA reads TGTGCCAGTAGTGTCGGCAGGGGTACTGAAGCTTTCTTT. Translating it yields CASSVGRGTEAFF. This chain joins TRBV19 and TRBJ1-1; possibly TRBD1 for D (6 bases). The CDR3 covers 13 residues. The V end was cut by 5 bases, the J end by 5 bases, with 12 bases between. Germline values: CDR1 LNHDA, CDR2 SQIVND (reference sequence).

The chain recombines TRBV11-3 with TRBJ1-2; no clear D. Germline CDR1 SGHNT, CDR2 YENEEA. Trimming removed 1 base from V and 4 bases from J, with 7 bases in between. This CDR3 comprises 13 residues. The CDR3 reads CASSLGPGYGYTF. The CDR3 DNA follows: TGTGCCAGCAGCTTAGGACCGGGCTATGGCTACACCTTC.

V usage is TRBV12-5 and J usage is TRBJ2-1; 8 bases are a match to TRBD2. The germline V gene encodes CDR1 LGHNT and CDR2 FRNRAP. The CDR3 loop spans 16 amino acids. The ends lost 0 bases at V and 4 bases at J; junction bases unmatched: 5. The CDR3 region has the DNA TGTGCTAGTGGTTTGGTAAGACTAGCGCGATACAATGAGCAGTTCTTC. It is translated as CASGLVRLARYNEQFF.

The V gene is TRBV5-8, the J gene TRBJ1-3; perhaps TRBD1 as D (6 bases). CDR3 length equals 14 residues. The germline gives CDR1 SGHTS, CDR2 YDEGEE. The CDR3 loop is CGARLGGLGNTIYF. For the CDR3, the DNA is TGTGGCGCTCGGCTGGGGGGGCTCGGAAACACCATATATTTT.

This sequence joins TRBV6-5 and TRBJ2-3; maybe TRBD1 (6 bases). V lost 5 bases to trimming and J lost 2 bases, with 11 bases between them. CDR3 length: 14 residues. From germline, CDR1 is MNHEY and CDR2 SVGAGI. In DNA, the CDR3 is TGTGCCAGCAGTCGGACAGTTAACACAGATACGCAGTATTTT. It yields the protein CASSRTVNTDTQYF.

The chain combines TRBV30 with TRBJ2-5, with 9 bases lining up with TRBD1. This CDR3 is 14 amino acids long. From germline, CDR1 is GTSNPN and CDR2 SVGIG (reference sequence). The J segment lost 2 bases and the V segment lost 2 bases, leaving 3 bases of the junction unmatched. In DNA, the CDR3 is TGTGCCTGGAGTAGGACAGGGGTTCAAGAGACCCAGTACTTC. Its protein is CAWSRTGVQETQYF.

The V gene is TRBV18, the J gene TRBJ2-5; a possible D gene is TRBD2 (5 bases). Trimming removed 2 bases at V and 11 bases at J, with 15 bases between. Germline V gene lookup returns CDR1 KGHSH and CDR2 LQKENI. The CDR3 runs to 13 residues. CDR3 sequence: CASSPARGREQYF. Here the CDR3 DNA reads TGTGCCAGCTCACCAGCCCGGGGAAGGGAGCAGTACTTC. The entire variable domain, with the rest obtained from reference TRBV18 and TRBJ2-5, is as follows: NAGVMQNPRHLVRRRGQEARLRCSPMKGHSHVYWYRQLPEEGLKFMVYLQKENIIDESGMPKERFSAEFPKEGPSILRIQQVVRGDSAAYFCASSPARGREQYFGPGTRLLVL.

In this sample, this clone turned up a few times. The gene calls are TRBV10-3 and TRBJ2-3, with a possible D match to TRBD2 (7 bases). V lost 6 bases and J 2 bases, leaving 15 bases between the germline ends. There are 15 residues in the CDR3. Germline V gene data show CDR1 as ENHRY and CDR2 as SYGVKD. CDR3 DNA: TGTGCCATCAGCGAGGGGGGGGACTTCACAGATACGCAGTATTTT. Translating it yields CAISEGGDFTDTQYF.